A selection of T cell receptor beta chains follows, all from one sample in a study of CD8+ T cells in alopecia areata. The protocol was immunoSEQ multiplex PCR, while the TCRdb copy is restricted to in-frame clones and leaves out a portion. The data show hundreds of thousands of clones, around 67% seen once. Sequenced material: CD4+ T cells sorted from blood, taken at week 0. The receptor set was obtained from a human donor with alopecia areata. The conserved cysteine and the conserved F or W are not part of the CDR3 here. The D gene is left open where the match is weak.

CDR3 protein | D gene | J gene | V gene
ASSPLRELF | . | TRBJ1-4 | TRBV6-6
AISGLVGTEAF | . | TRBJ1-1 | TRBV10-3
ASSFQGASGEQF | TRBD1 | TRBJ2-1 | TRBV27
ASSPDSLGTDTQY | . | TRBJ2-3 | TRBV7-2
ASSLAGGETQY | . | TRBJ2-5 | TRBV5-1
ASSEELSGANVLT | . | TRBJ2-6 | TRBV2
ASSSRGRSYGYT | . | TRBJ1-2 | TRBV27
ASSSSPYEQY | . | TRBJ2-7 | TRBV11-2
ASSPIGPAYEQY | . | TRBJ2-7 | TRBV5-6
ASSLTGTTYNEQF | . | TRBJ2-1 | TRBV7-2
ASSPLITSKTYEQY | . | TRBJ2-7 | TRBV27
AWSGQVHQPQH | . | TRBJ1-5 | TRBV30
SVWDRGRGYTEAF | TRBD1 | TRBJ1-1 | TRBV29-1
SVGTGGSTEAF | TRBD1 | TRBJ1-1 | TRBV29-1
ASSVIQGGGGNGYNSPLH | TRBD1 | TRBJ1-6 | TRBV9
ASSQVTAAYEQY | . | TRBJ2-7 | TRBV4-2
AWSYRITEAF | . | TRBJ1-1 | TRBV30
ASGAPGTANIQY | . | TRBJ2-4 | TRBV12-5
ASSPSGRAYEQY | . | TRBJ2-7 | TRBV23-1